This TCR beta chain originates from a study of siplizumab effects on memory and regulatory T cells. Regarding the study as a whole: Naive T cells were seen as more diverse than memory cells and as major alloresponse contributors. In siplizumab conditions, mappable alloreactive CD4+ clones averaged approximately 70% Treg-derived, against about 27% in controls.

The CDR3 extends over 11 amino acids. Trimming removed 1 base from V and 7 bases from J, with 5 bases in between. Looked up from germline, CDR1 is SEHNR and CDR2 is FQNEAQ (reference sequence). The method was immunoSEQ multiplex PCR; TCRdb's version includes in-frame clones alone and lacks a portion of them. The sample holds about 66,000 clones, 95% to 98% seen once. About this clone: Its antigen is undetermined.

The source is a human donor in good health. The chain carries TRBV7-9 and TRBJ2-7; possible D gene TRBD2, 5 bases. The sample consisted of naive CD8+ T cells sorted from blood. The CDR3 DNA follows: TGTGCCAGCAGCTTAGGGGAGGAGCAGTACTTC. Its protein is CASSLGEEQYF.